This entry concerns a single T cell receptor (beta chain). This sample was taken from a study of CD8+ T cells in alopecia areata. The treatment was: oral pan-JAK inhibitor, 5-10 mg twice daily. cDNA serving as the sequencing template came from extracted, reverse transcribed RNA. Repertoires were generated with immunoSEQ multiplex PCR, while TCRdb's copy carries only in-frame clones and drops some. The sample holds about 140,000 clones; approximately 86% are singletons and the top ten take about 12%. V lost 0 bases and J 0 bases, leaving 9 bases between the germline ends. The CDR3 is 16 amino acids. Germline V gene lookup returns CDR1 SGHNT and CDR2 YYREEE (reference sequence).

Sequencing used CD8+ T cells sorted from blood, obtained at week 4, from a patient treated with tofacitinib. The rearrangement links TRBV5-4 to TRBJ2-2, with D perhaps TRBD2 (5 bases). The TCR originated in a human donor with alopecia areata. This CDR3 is CASSLELGANTGELFF. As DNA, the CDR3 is TGTGCCAGCAGCTTGGAACTAGGCGCGAACACCGGGGAGCTGTTTTTT.